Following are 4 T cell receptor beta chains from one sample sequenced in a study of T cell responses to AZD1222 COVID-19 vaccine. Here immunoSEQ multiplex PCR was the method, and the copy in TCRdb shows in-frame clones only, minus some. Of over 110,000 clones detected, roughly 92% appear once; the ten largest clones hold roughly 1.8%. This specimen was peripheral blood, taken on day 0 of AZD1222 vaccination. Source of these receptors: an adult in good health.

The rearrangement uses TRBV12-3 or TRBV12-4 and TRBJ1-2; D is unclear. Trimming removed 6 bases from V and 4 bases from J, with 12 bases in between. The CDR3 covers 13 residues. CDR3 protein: CASSPAYRYGYTF. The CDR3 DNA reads TGTGCCAGCAGCCCGGCTTACCGCTATGGCTACACCTTC.

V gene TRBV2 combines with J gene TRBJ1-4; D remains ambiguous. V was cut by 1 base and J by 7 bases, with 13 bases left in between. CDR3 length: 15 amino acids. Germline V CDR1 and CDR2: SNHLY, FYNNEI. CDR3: CASSEGTAAGEKLFF. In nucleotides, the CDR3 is TGTGCCAGCAGTGAAGGCACCGCGGCGGGTGAAAAACTGTTTTTT.

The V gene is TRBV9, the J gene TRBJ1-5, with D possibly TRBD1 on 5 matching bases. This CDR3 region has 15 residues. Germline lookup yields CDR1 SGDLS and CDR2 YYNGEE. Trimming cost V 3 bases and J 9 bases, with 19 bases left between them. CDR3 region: CASSAQDTLGSPQHF. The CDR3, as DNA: TGTGCCAGCAGCGCCCAGGACACCCTGGGATCGCCCCAGCATTTT.

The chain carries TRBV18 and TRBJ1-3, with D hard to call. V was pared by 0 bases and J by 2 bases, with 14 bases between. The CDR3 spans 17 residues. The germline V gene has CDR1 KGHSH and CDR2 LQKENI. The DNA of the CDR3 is TGTGCCAGCTCACCACCCGCGCCGGGCTGGACTGGAAACACCATATATTTT. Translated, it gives CASSPPAPGWTGNTIYF.